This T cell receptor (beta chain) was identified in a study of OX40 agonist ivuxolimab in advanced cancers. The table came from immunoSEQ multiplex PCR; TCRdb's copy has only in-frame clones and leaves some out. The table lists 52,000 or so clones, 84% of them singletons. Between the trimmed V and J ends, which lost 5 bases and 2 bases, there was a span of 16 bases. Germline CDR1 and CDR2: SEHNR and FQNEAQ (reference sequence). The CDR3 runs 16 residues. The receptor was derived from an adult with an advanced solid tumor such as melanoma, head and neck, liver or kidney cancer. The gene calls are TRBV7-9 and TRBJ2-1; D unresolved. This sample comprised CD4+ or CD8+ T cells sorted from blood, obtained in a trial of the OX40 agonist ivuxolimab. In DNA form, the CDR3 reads TGTGCCAGCAGCCCTCGGGTCAGCAATGCCTACAATGAGCAGTTCTTC. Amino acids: CASSPRVSNAYNEQFF.